The 20 T cell receptor beta chains reported below all come from one sample, sequenced in a study of Ad26.COV2.S vaccination and SARS-CoV-2 variants. Treatment: 19 received Ad26.COV2.S at low or high dose, single or two shots; about five received placebo; per-sample allocation not given. Each sample was drawn 63 days after the first injection (of vaccine or placebo). Profiling relied on immunoSEQ multiplex PCR, and the TCRdb table lists in-frame clones only, not all of them. Of about 680,000 clones detected, 70% to 90% appear once; the ten largest clones hold roughly 1.5%. Sequenced material: peripheral blood, taken in a trial of Ad26.COV2.S vaccine versus placebo. Receptors originate from a person aged 18-65 years who received the Ad26.COV2.S COVID-19 vaccine or a placebo.

This rearrangement joins TRBV3-1 (or the pseudogene TRBV3-2) to TRBJ2-4; TRBD2 agrees at 9 bases. The V segment lost 3 bases and the J segment 0 bases; nucleotides outside the gene matches: 9. CDR1 is LGHDT and CDR2 is YNNKEL in the germline V gene (reference sequence). This CDR3 contains 18 residues. The CDR3 coding sequence is TGTGCCAGCAGCCACTTAGCGGGAGCCGTTCTAGCCAAAAACATTCAGTACTTC. This translates into CASSHLAGAVLAKNIQYF.

The J gene is TRBJ2-3, the V gene TRBV6-4, with 14 bases fitting TRBD2. V lost 0 bases and J lost 1; bases outside the gene matches: 9. The CDR3 totals 20 residues. The V gene's germline CDR1 is MRHNA and CDR2 SNTAGT. Here the CDR3 DNA reads TGTGCCAGCAGTGACTCGAGAGGGACTAGCGGGGGCGCGGGCACAGATACGCAGTATTTT. This translates into CASSDSRGTSGGAGTDTQYF.

The chain recombines TRBV18 with TRBJ1-6; D is ambiguous. Trimming stripped 2 bases from V and 9 bases from J, with 8 bases between. From germline, CDR1 is KGHSH and CDR2 LQKENI. This CDR3 has 13 amino acids. CDR3 amino acids: CASSPIQLSPLHF. For the CDR3, the DNA is TGTGCCAGCTCACCAATACAGCTTTCACCCCTCCACTTT.

V usage is TRBV2 and J usage is TRBJ1-1, with unresolved D. CDR3 size: 12 residues. Trimming removed 6 bases at V and 1 base at J, with 6 bases between. Looked up from germline, CDR1 is SNHLY and CDR2 is FYNNEI. This CDR3 is CASRPGNTEAFF. Written as DNA, the CDR3 is TGTGCCAGCAGGCCGGGGAACACTGAAGCTTTCTTT.

The rearrangement links TRBV27 to TRBJ2-1; 10 bases line up with TRBD2. CDR3 length: 15 amino acids. Germline CDR1 reads MNHEY; CDR2 reads SMNVEV (reference sequence). Trimming took 4 bases from V and 6 from J; bases not matched to a gene: 6. The CDR3 sequence is CASSSKRGGSNEQFF. Here the CDR3 DNA reads TGTGCCAGCAGTTCCAAGCGGGGGGGCTCCAATGAGCAGTTCTTC.

The chain links TRBV27 to TRBJ2-1, with 10 bases that match TRBD2. Trimming took 0 bases from V and 6 from J; bases not matched to a gene: 5. The CDR3 extends over 16 amino acids. Germline CDR1 is MNHEY and CDR2 is SMNVEV (reference sequence). The CDR3 loop reads CASSLSISGRFNEQFF. CDR3 DNA: TGTGCCAGCAGTTTATCGATTAGCGGGAGGTTCAATGAGCAGTTCTTC.

The V and J genes are TRBV6-1 and TRBJ1-5; no clear D. The CDR3 loop spans 14 amino acids. V was pared by 2 bases and J by 4 bases, with 9 bases between. Germline CDR1 MNHNS, CDR2 SASEGT. This chain's CDR3 is CASSERQVNQPQHF. In DNA form, the CDR3 reads TGTGCCAGCAGTGAAAGGCAGGTTAATCAGCCCCAGCATTTT.

V is TRBV10-3 and J is TRBJ1-2; tentative D call: TRBD1 (5 bases). Germline V gene sequence: CDR1 ENHRY, CDR2 SYGVKD. There are 18 residues in the CDR3. The V and J ends lost 4 bases and 2 bases respectively, with 23 bases between them. The CDR3 DNA follows: TGTGCCATCAGTGGAGAAGGGGTTAAGTCAGGGAGGAACTATGGCTACACCTTC. Protein: CAISGEGVKSGRNYGYTF.

The chain recombines TRBV5-1 with TRBJ2-1; 11 positions match TRBD2. V was clipped by 2 bases and J by 7 bases; unmatched bases: 8. This CDR3 contains 16 residues. Looked up from germline, CDR1 is SGHRS and CDR2 is YFSETQ. CDR3 coding DNA: TGCGCCAGCAGCTTCAGGCTAGCGGGGGGCAGGAATGAGCAGTTCTTC. Its protein is CASSFRLAGGRNEQFF.

This clone was counted a few times. The chain is built from TRBV9 and TRBJ2-3; 7 nucleotides line up with TRBD2. V trimming: 2 bases; J trimming: 2 bases; junction bases outside the gene matches: 5. CDR1 is SGDLS and CDR2 is YYNGEE in the germline V gene. There are 15 residues in the CDR3. The CDR3 nucleotides are TGTGCCAGCAGCGTCACTAGCGTGTACACAGATACGCAGTATTTT. Encoded protein: CASSVTSVYTDTQYF.

The gene calls are TRBV6-6 and TRBJ2-1; the D is unclear. V shed 0 bases and J shed 6 bases, with 6 bases lying between them. CDR1 and CDR2 (germline): MNHNY, SVGAGI (reference sequence). The CDR3 totals 13 residues. CDR3 nucleotide sequence: TGTGCCAGCAGTTACTCGAGTCCCAATGAGCAGTTCTTC. As protein: CASSYSSPNEQFF.

This clone was seen only once. The chain carries TRBV30 and TRBJ1-5; TRBD1 is a possible D gene (6 bases). Trimming cost V 0 bases and J 4 bases, with 13 bases left between them. Germline V gene data show CDR1 as GTSNPN and CDR2 as SVGIG (reference sequence). The CDR3 has 15 residues. CDR3 in amino acids: CAWSVLGRGNQPQHF. As DNA, the CDR3 is TGTGCCTGGAGTGTACTCGGCAGGGGAAATCAGCCCCAGCATTTT.

The chain is built from TRBV5-1 and TRBJ2-7; 8 nucleotides align to TRBD2. V gave up 4 bases and J gave up 5 bases; unmatched junction bases: 11. The germline V gene encodes CDR1 SGHRS and CDR2 YFSETQ. The CDR3 has 15 residues. In DNA, the CDR3 is TGCGCCAGCAGCCCCAGGTCACGTAGCGGGAACGAGCAGTACTTC. This gives the protein CASSPRSRSGNEQYF. The whole variable domain, filled in from reference TRBV5-1 and TRBJ2-7, reads KAGVTQTPRYLIKTRGQQVTLSCSPISGHRSVSWYQQTPGQGLQFLFEYFSETQRNKGNFPGRFSGRQFSNSRSEMNVSTLELGDSALYLCASSPRSRSGNEQYFGPGTRLTVT.

The CDR3 sequence: CASSLGTATNQPQHF. The CDR3 nucleotides read TGCGCCAGCAGCTTAGGGACAGCTACCAATCAGCCCCAGCATTTT. The chain recombines TRBV5-1 with TRBJ1-5, with TRBD1 identical over 7 bases. V was clipped by 2 bases and J by 3 bases; unmatched bases: 5. CDR3 length: 15 residues. CDR1 is SGHRS and CDR2 is YFSETQ in the germline V gene.

This rearrangement joins TRBV24-1 to TRBJ1-1, with a tentative D call TRBD1 (6 bases). CDR1 and CDR2 from the germline V gene are KGHDR and SFDVKD. The CDR3 is made up of 15 amino acids. V shed 3 bases and J shed 5 bases, with 15 bases lying between them. Here the CDR3 DNA reads TGTGCCACCAGTGATCCCCTCAGGGGTGTGACTGAAGCTTTCTTT. This codes for CATSDPLRGVTEAFF.

This chain links TRBV5-1 with TRBJ2-1; 7 bases align to TRBD2. CDR3 length equals 17 residues. The germline V gene encodes CDR1 SGHRS and CDR2 YFSETQ. V was clipped by 0 bases and J by 0 bases; unmatched bases: 6. CDR3 residues: CASSLGLAVSSYNEQFF. The CDR3, as DNA: TGCGCCAGCAGCTTGGGGCTAGCGGTTAGCTCCTACAATGAGCAGTTCTTC. Drawing the rest from reference TRBV5-1 and TRBJ2-1, the complete variable domain is KAGVTQTPRYLIKTRGQQVTLSCSPISGHRSVSWYQQTPGQGLQFLFEYFSETQRNKGNFPGRFSGRQFSNSRSEMNVSTLELGDSALYLCASSLGLAVSSYNEQFFGPGTRLTVL.

This chain uses TRBV11-3 with TRBJ1-1, with 8 bases that match TRBD1. CDR1 and CDR2 (germline): SGHNT, YENEEA. V dropped 5 bases and J dropped 5; count of bases not matched to a gene: 4. The length of the CDR3 is 13 residues. The CDR3 reads CASSDRGGTEAFF. Here the CDR3 DNA reads TGTGCCAGCAGCGACAGGGGAGGTACTGAAGCTTTCTTT.

The chain links TRBV6-5 to TRBJ2-4; 8 bases match TRBD1. CDR1 is MNHEY, CDR2 SVGAGI, per germline. The CDR3 sequence is 14 residues long. V was pared by 0 bases and J by 5 bases, with 0 bases of the junction left unmatched. The CDR3 reads CASSYSRGQNIQYF. As DNA, the CDR3 is TGTGCCAGCAGTTACTCCAGGGGGCAAAACATTCAGTACTTC.

The V call is TRBV9, the J call TRBJ2-7; D unresolved. CDR3 size: 15 residues. V was clipped by 0 bases and J by 3 bases, with 13 bases between them. Germline V gives CDR1 SGDLS, CDR2 YYNGEE. The CDR3 DNA reads TGTGCCAGCAGCGTAGGACACAGACTGGACTACGAGCAGTACTTC. This codes for CASSVGHRLDYEQYF. Full variable domain (remainder filled in from reference TRBV9 and TRBJ2-7): DSGVTQTPKHLITATGQRVTLRCSPRSGDLSVYWYQQSLDQGLQFLIQYYNGEERAKGNILERFSAQQFPDLHSELNLSSLELGDSALYFCASSVGHRLDYEQYFGPGTRLTVT.

The chain links TRBV3-1 (or the pseudogene TRBV3-2) to TRBJ1-3; D not resolved. V lost 1 base, J lost 4 bases, and 8 bases lay in between. The germline CDR1 and CDR2 sequences are LGHDT and YNNKEL (reference sequence). This CDR3 has 14 amino acids. DNA for the CDR3: TGTGCCAGCAGCCAAGGGGAGAGAGGAAACACCATATATTTT. As protein: CASSQGERGNTIYF.